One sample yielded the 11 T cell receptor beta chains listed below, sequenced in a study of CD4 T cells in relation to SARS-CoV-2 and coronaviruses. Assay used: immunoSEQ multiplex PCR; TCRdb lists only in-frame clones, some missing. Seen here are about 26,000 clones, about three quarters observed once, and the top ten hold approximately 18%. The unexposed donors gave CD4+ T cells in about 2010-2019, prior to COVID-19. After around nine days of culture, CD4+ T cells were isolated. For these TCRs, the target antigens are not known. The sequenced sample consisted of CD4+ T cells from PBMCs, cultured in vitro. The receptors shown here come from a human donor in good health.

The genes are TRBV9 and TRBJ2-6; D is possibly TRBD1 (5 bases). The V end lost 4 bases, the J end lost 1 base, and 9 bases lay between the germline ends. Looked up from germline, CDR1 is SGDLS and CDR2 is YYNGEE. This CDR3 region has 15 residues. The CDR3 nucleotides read TGTGCCAGCAGCCCCAGGGCATCTGGGGCCAACGTCCTGACTTTC. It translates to CASSPRASGANVLTF.

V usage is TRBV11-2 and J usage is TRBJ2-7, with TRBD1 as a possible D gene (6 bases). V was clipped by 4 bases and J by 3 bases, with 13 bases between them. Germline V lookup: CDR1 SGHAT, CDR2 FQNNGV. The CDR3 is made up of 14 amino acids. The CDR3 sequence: CASSSLRGIYEQYF. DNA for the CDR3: TGTGCCAGCAGCTCTTTAAGGGGGATCTACGAGCAGTACTTC.

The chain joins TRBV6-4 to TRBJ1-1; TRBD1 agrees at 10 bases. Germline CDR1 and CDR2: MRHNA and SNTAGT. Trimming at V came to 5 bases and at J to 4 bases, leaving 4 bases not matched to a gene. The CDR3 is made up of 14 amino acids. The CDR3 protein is CASSRDRGATEAFF. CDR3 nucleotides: TGTGCCAGCAGTAGGGACAGGGGAGCCACTGAAGCTTTCTTT.

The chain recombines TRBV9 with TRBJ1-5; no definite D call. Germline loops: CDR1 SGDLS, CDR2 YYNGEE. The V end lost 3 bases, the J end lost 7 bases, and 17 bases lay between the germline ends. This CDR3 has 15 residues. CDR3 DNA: TGTGCCAGCAGCGCAAACCTCCAGGCGGGGCAGCCCCAGCATTTT. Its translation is CASSANLQAGQPQHF. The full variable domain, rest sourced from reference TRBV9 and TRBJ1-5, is DSGVTQTPKHLITATGQRVTLRCSPRSGDLSVYWYQQSLDQGLQFLIQYYNGEERAKGNILERFSAQQFPDLHSELNLSSLELGDSALYFCASSANLQAGQPQHFGDGTRLSIL.

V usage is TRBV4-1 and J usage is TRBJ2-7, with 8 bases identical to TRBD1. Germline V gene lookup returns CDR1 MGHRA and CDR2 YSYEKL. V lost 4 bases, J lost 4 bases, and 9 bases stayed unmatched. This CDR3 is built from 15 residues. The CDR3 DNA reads TGCGCCAGCAGCCGAGAGGACAGGGTGACTTACGAGCAGTACTTC. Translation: CASSREDRVTYEQYF.

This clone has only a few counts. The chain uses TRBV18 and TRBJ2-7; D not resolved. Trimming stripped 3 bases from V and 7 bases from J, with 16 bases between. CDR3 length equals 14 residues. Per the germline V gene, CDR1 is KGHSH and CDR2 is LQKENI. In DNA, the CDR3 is TGTGCCAGCTCACCGGCCTCCTCCTACGTAGAGCAGTACTTC. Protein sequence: CASSPASSYVEQYF.

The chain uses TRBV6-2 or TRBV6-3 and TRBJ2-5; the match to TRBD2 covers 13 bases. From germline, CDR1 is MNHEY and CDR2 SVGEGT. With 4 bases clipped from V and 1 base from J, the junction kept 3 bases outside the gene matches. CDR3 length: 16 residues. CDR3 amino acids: CASSLLAGGIQETQYF. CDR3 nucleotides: TGTGCCAGCAGTTTACTAGCGGGGGGGATCCAAGAGACCCAGTACTTC.

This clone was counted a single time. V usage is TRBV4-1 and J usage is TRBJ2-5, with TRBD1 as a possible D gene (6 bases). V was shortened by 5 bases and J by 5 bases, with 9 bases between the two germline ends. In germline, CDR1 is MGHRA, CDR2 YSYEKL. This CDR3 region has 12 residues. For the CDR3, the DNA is TGCGCCAGCAGCTCAGGGGCGGAGACCCAGTACTTC. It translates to CASSSGAETQYF.

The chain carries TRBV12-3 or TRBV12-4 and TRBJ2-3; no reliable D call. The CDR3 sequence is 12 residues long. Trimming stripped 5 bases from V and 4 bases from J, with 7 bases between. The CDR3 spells CASSEIADTQYF. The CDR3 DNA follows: TGTGCCAGCAGTGAAATTGCAGATACGCAGTATTTT.

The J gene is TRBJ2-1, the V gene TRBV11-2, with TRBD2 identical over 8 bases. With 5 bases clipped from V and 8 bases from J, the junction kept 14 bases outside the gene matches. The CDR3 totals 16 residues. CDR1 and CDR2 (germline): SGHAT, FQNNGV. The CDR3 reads CASSTGTRSGGDEQFF. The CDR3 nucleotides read TGTGCCAGCAGCACCGGGACTAGATCCGGGGGGGATGAGCAGTTCTTC.

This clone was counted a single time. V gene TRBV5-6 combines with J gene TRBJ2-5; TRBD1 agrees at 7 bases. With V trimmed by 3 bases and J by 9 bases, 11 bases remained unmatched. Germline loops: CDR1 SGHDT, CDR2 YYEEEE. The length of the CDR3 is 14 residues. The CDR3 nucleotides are TGTGCCAGCAGCTCCTGGGACAGTCCGGCGTCCCAGTACTTC. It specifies CASSSWDSPASQYF.